Listed below are T cell receptor beta chains from one sample, sequenced in a study of T cells in Graves' hyperthyroidism and ophthalmopathy. Using its own MiXCR run on the multiplex PCR reads, TCRdb lists one record per CDR3 protein. The sample holds 600,000 to 700,000 distinct CDR3 sequences, about 45% seen once. Sequenced sample: peripheral blood or thyroid tissue (not recorded which). Receptor source: an adult man with Graves' disease, either hyperthyroidism or ophthalmopathy (not recorded which). The CDR3 runs from the conserved cysteine through the conserved F or W. The order of the fields is V gene, J gene, CDR3 protein.

TRBV7-8	TRBJ1-1	CASSPSRVNTEAFF
TRBV9	TRBJ1-2	CASSVRDRGYGAYGYTF
TRBV10-3	TRBJ2-7	CAISESRGRLTEQCF
TRBV7-8	TRBJ1-1	CALSNDWDTEAFF
TRBV2	TRBJ1-2	CASRTGHGNYGYTF
TRBV10-3	TRBJ1-1	CATLGDMNTEAFF
TRBV7-9	TRBJ2-7	CASSQDPGLDYEQYF
TRBV19	TRBJ2-2	CASTPEGRNTGELFF
TRBV6-1	TRBJ1-6	CASSEETEYNSPLHF
TRBV19	TRBJ2-7	CASSFPRGGDEQYF
TRBV7-2	TRBJ2-2	CASSLVGGAGELFF
TRBV7-8	TRBJ1-2	CASSSTLRGHGYTF
TRBV12-3/TRBV12-4	TRBJ1-2	CASSFGGPRPLRHYGYTF
TRBV13	TRBJ1-1	CASSSRTGWNTEAFF
TRBV20-1	TRBJ2-5	CSAGTRIDTQYF
TRBV7-9	TRBJ2-7	CASSLGRLANYEQYF
TRBV10-3	TRBJ1-2	CAISGRDGGYTF
TRBV29-1	TRBJ2-5	CSVERRRTGGKTQYF
TRBV7-9	TRBJ1-2	CASSFRPTDSYTF
TRBV2	TRBJ1-4	CASSLRGQYEKLFF
TRBV10-3	TRBJ1-5	CAITVREGLMINQPQHF
TRBV29-1	TRBJ1-6	CSAGDRGLRNSPLHF
TRBV2	TRBJ1-1	CASSENPDTEAFF
TRBV6-6	TRBJ2-7	CASRKAPGNSYEQYF
TRBV7-2	TRBJ1-1	CASSQVQSGKNTEAFF
TRBV7-9	TRBJ1-2	CASSFNSGRINYGYTF
TRBV7-2	TRBJ1-2	CASSLQRYGYTF
TRBV19	TRBJ1-1	CASSMGGGLATEAFF
TRBV7-6	TRBJ2-7	CASSLAGRLYEQYF
TRBV20-1	TRBJ2-7	CSARDRASVDEQYF
TRBV24-1	TRBJ2-2	CATSDGGRYTGELFF
TRBV7-2	TRBJ2-7	CASSTKFEQYF
TRBV14	TRBJ2-2	CASSLHANTGELFF
TRBV24-1	TRBJ1-5	CATSDSRTANQPQHF
TRBV5-4	TRBJ1-2	CASSPRDREDYGYTF
TRBV20-1	TRBJ1-1	CSAPVTGVIEAFF
TRBV12-3/TRBV12-4	TRBJ1-1	CASSFSSGNTEAFF
TRBV25-1	TRBJ1-2	CASRTPGVDYGYTF
TRBV12-3/TRBV12-4	TRBJ1-4	CASSLSASGEKLFF
TRBV5-1	TRBJ1-2	CASSLAGPTNYGYTF
TRBV7-8	TRBJ2-7	CASGWFSGEQYF
TRBV20-1	TRBJ1-1	CSARDPALNTEAFF
TRBV10-3	TRBJ1-2	CAISGGLSNYGYTF
TRBV5-1	TRBJ1-1	CASSYGREGSTEAFF
TRBV24-1	TRBJ1-2	CATSDSARAYGYTF
TRBV7-2	TRBJ1-2	CASSRGVGSGVNYGYTF
TRBV10-3	TRBJ1-1	CAISEPGNTEAFF
TRBV9	TRBJ1-1	CASSQGTGTTEAFF
TRBV2	TRBJ2-5	CASSGTGTETQYF
TRBV5-6	TRBJ2-7	CASSGAGSYEQYF